This TCR beta chain was obtained from a study of blood T cell repertoires in COVID-19. Study summary: Samples came from the United States, Italy and Spain, spanning acute and convalescent COVID-19. T cells, B-cell-depleted T cells, or PBMCs provided the cDNA or gDNA that served as material.

Original processing notes: The authors estimated nucleated cell counts from reference gene primer amplification. The data were produced by immunoSEQ multiplex PCR, yet TCRdb's version contains in-frame clones alone and is incomplete. From that table come the V and J calls and clone size; the DNA was used to work out D and trimming. The sample carries 200,000 to 250,000 clones, about 86% recorded once. Germline values: CDR1 MNHEY, CDR2 SVGAGI. V shed 6 bases and J 6 bases; nucleotides not matched to a gene: 3. This CDR3 is 14 amino acids long. This chain uses TRBV6-5 with TRBJ2-3, with 13 bases matching TRBD2. The sequencing input was peripheral blood. This clonotype was obtained from a man aged 60-69 years with acute or convalescent COVID-19. As DNA, the CDR3 is TGTGCCAGCAGCCGGACTAGCGGGAGCGATACGCAGTATTTT. This translates into CASSRTSGSDTQYF.